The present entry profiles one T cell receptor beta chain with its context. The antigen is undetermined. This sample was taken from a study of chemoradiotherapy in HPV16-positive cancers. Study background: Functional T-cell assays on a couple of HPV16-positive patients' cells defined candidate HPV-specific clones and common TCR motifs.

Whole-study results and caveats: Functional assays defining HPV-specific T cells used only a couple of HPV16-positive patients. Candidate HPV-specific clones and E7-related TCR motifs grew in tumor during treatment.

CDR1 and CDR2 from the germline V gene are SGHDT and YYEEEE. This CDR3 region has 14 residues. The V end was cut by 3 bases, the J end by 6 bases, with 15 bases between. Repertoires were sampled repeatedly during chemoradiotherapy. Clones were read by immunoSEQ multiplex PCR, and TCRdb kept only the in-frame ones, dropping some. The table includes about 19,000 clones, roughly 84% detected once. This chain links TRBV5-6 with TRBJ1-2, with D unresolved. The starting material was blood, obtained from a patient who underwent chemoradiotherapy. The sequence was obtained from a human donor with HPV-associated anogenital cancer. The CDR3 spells CASSYEGRGNGYTF. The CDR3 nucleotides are TGTGCCAGCAGCTATGAAGGCCGGGGAAATGGCTACACCTTC.